One and the same sample provided the 21 T cell receptor beta chains below, sequenced in a study of early T cells in non-severe SARS-CoV-2 infection. Via MiXCR, TCRdb re-called the 5' RACE reads, giving one row per CDR3 protein. The sample lists around 47,000 distinct CDR3 sequences, 9.5% to 11% occurring once. Sample: whole blood. The receptors were gathered from an adult who was a healthcare worker with PCR-confirmed SARS-CoV-2 infection or an uninfected control (not recorded which).

This clonotype has just a few counts. The genes are TRBV11-3 and TRBJ2-2, with D tentatively TRBD2 (6 bases). Trimming shortened V by 1 base and J by 3 bases, and 9 bases separated the two germline ends. In germline, CDR1 is SGHNT, CDR2 YENEEA. The length of the CDR3 is 15 residues. CDR3 DNA sequence: TGTGCCAGCAGCTTAGGGGGAGGCCACACCGGGGAGCTGTTTTTT. This codes for CASSLGGGHTGELFF. Together with reference TRBV11-3 and TRBJ2-2, the CDR3 gives the full variable domain: EAGVVQSPRYKIIEKKQPVAFWCNPISGHNTLYWYLQNLGQGPELLIRYENEEAVDDSQLPKDRFSAERLKGVDSTLKIQPAELGDSAVYLCASSLGGGHTGELFFGEGSRLTVL.

This clonotype was observed at least ten times. The rearrangement joins TRBV28 to TRBJ2-1, with 12 bases aligning to TRBD1. Germline V gives CDR1 MDHEN, CDR2 SYDVKM. J lost 14 bases, V lost 2 bases, and 7 bases had no gene match. The CDR3 loop spans 14 amino acids. The CDR3 is CASSLAWDRGHEFF. The CDR3, as DNA: TGTGCCAGCAGTTTAGCCTGGGACAGGGGGCACGAGTTCTTC.

This rearrangement joins TRBV28 to TRBJ2-5, with 8 bases fitting TRBD2. Germline V gene lookup returns CDR1 MDHEN and CDR2 SYDVKM. V trimming: 6 bases; J trimming: 4 bases; junction bases outside the gene matches: 4. The CDR3 consists of 13 residues. CDR3 in amino acids: CASRLSGGETQYF. DNA of the CDR3: TGTGCCAGCAGACTAAGCGGGGGAGAGACCCAGTACTTC. Complete variable domain (other parts from reference TRBV28 and TRBJ2-5): DVKVTQSSRYLVKRTGEKVFLECVQDMDHENMFWYRQDPGLGLRLIYFSYDVKMKEKGDIPEGYSVSREKKERFSLILESASTNQTSMYLCASRLSGGETQYFGPGTRLLVL.

This clonotype has just a few counts. The rearrangement links TRBV13 to TRBJ2-1, with D hard to call. The V end was cut by 0 bases, the J end by 0 bases, with 6 bases between. The CDR3 has 15 residues. The V gene's germline CDR1 is PRHDT and CDR2 FYEKMQ (reference sequence). The CDR3 region has the DNA TGTGCCAGCAGCTTAGGGCGGAGCTCCTACAATGAGCAGTTCTTC. This sequence encodes CASSLGRSSYNEQFF. Using reference TRBV13 and TRBJ2-1 for the parts outside the CDR3, the full variable domain is AAGVIQSPRHLIKEKRETATLKCYPIPRHDTVYWYQQGPGQDPQFLISFYEKMQSDKGSIPDRFSAQQFSDYHSELNMSSLELGDSALYFCASSLGRSSYNEQFFGPGTRLTVL.

This clonotype was counted many times. The chain uses TRBV6-5 and TRBJ2-4; D could derive from TRBD1 or TRBD2 (5 bases each). Trimming stripped 0 bases from V and 7 bases from J, with 10 bases between. This CDR3 comprises 14 residues. Germline CDR1 reads MNHEY; CDR2 reads SVGAGI. The CDR3 protein is CASSYSGVGNIQYF. Here the CDR3 DNA reads TGTGCCAGCAGTTACTCGGGGGTGGGGAACATTCAGTACTTC.

This sequence joins TRBV13 and TRBJ1-1; D perhaps matches TRBD1 (6 bases). Trimming cost V 4 bases and J 2 bases, with 11 bases left between them. The V gene's germline CDR1 is PRHDT and CDR2 FYEKMQ (reference sequence). The CDR3 contains 14 residues. CDR3 amino acids: CASSSTGLNTEAFF. The CDR3 DNA reads TGTGCCAGCAGCTCTACAGGGTTAAACACTGAAGCTTTCTTT.

This clonotype has a handful of counts. This chain uses TRBV3-2 with TRBJ2-1; the table's D call of TRBD2 was not tested on the DNA. TRBV3-2 is labeled a pseudogene. The CDR3 extends over 19 amino acids. The CDR3 spells CASSPRTSGRPPPYNEQFF. The CDR3 bases are TGTGCCAGCAGCCCCAGGACTAGCGGGAGGCCGCCCCCTTACAATGAGCAGTTCTTC.

Ten or more counts support this clonotype. The chain recombines TRBV5-6 with TRBJ1-1; D remains unclear. The V gene lost 3 bases and the J gene lost 4 bases, with 13 bases spanning the gap. CDR1 and CDR2 (germline): SGHDT, YYEEEE. The CDR3 length is 14 residues. As DNA, the CDR3 is TGTGCCAGCAGCTCCTGGGCCCCCGGCACTGAAGCTTTCTTT. Translated, it gives CASSSWAPGTEAFF.

The table lists this clonotype with many counts. This chain joins TRBV6-1 and TRBJ2-7; TRBD2 might be the D (5 bases). The CDR3 is 11 residues long. Germline CDR1 and CDR2: MNHNS and SASEGT. V was pared by 6 bases and J by 9 bases, with 12 bases between. For the CDR3, the DNA is TGTGCCAGCAGCCACCGGGAAAGGCAGTACTTC. It translates to CASSHRERQYF.

Note on this clonotype: A much larger clone differs from this one at a single base, so this may be a read error. CDR3 in DNA: TGTGCCAGCAGCCGCACCGGGACAACGAGCAAACAGCCCCAGCATTTT. It translates to CASSRTGTTSKQPQHF. The V and J genes are TRBV7-9 and TRBJ1-5; tentative D call: TRBD1 (6 bases). Germline CDR1 reads SEHNR; CDR2 reads FQNEAQ (reference sequence). The CDR3 contains 16 residues.

The chain is built from TRBV11-2 and TRBJ2-2; D not certain. The V end was cut by 4 bases, the J end by 10 bases, with 7 bases between. The germline V gene has CDR1 SGHAT and CDR2 FQNNGV. The length of the CDR3 is 11 residues. The CDR3 protein is CASSSMEELFF. The CDR3 coding sequence is TGTGCCAGCAGCTCCATGGAGGAGCTGTTTTTT.

The chain uses TRBV28 and TRBJ2-4; TRBD1 agrees at 9 bases. The J segment lost 16 bases and the V segment lost 8 bases, leaving 6 bases of the junction unmatched. The CDR3 is 10 residues long. Germline V gene sequence: CDR1 MDHEN, CDR2 SYDVKM. The CDR3 sequence: CASAGQGKYF. The CDR3 DNA reads TGTGCCAGCGCCGGACAGGGGAAATACTTC.

This chain links TRBV28 with TRBJ1-4, with D unresolved. V was pared by 6 bases and J by 6 bases, with 11 bases between. CDR1 and CDR2 (germline): MDHEN, SYDVKM. This CDR3 region has 13 residues. The CDR3 region has the DNA TGTGCCAGCAGGGACCGCCCGGATGAAAAACTGTTTTTT. Translation: CASRDRPDEKLFF.

This clonotype was picked up many times. The CDR3 sequence is CASSLLAGARETQYF. CDR3 nucleotides: TGTGCCAGCAGCTTGCTAGCGGGAGCTAGGGAGACCCAGTACTTC. The rearrangement uses TRBV7-2 and TRBJ2-5, with TRBD2 matching over 10 bases. The CDR3 runs 15 residues. The V segment lost 3 bases and the J segment 5 bases; nucleotides outside the gene matches: 6. CDR1 SGHTA and CDR2 FQGNSA come from the germline V gene.

The chain links TRBV7-8 to TRBJ2-7; tentative D call: TRBD2 (5 bases). The V gene's germline CDR1 is SGHVS and CDR2 FQNEAQ. V was clipped by 4 bases and J by 2 bases, with 18 bases between them. CDR3 length: 16 residues. CDR3 coding DNA: TGTGCCAGCAGCTCAGGTAGAGGGCCACCCCCCTACGAGCAGTACTTC. This encodes CASSSGRGPPPYEQYF.

Ten or more counts support this clonotype. The chain carries TRBV7-2 and TRBJ2-1; TRBD1 aligns across 8 bases. The germline gives CDR1 SGHTA, CDR2 FQGNSA. Unmatched junction bases numbered 1, after V lost 1 base and J lost 2 bases. The CDR3 spans 15 residues. Written as DNA, the CDR3 is TGTGCCAGCAGCTTAGGGACAGGGCCCTACAATGAGCAGTTCTTC. Translating gives CASSLGTGPYNEQFF.

This clonotype appeared a few times. CDR3 nucleotides: TGTGCCAGCAGCTTAGATGTAGCGGAAAACACAGATACGCAGTATTTT. This gives the protein CASSLDVAENTDTQYF. The rearrangement uses TRBV7-9 and TRBJ2-3; possibly TRBD2 for D (6 bases). The CDR3 runs 16 residues. The V gene's germline CDR1 is SEHNR and CDR2 FQNEAQ (reference sequence). Between the trimmed V and J ends, which lost 1 base and 2 bases, there was a span of 13 bases. The full variable domain, with the rest looked up from reference TRBV7-9 and TRBJ2-3, is DTGVSQNPRHKITKRGQNVTFRCDPISEHNRLYWYRQTLGQGPEFLTYFQNEAQLEKSRLLSDRFSAERPKGSFSTLEIQRTEQGDSAMYLCASSLDVAENTDTQYFGPGTRLTVL.

This clonotype was picked up a small number of times. This rearrangement joins TRBV6-6 to TRBJ2-5, with D possibly TRBD1 on 6 matching bases. The CDR3 length is 13 residues. In germline, CDR1 is MNHNY, CDR2 SVGAGI (reference sequence). Trimming took off 11 bases at V and 4 bases at J, with 17 bases between the two ends. CDR3 bases: TGTGCCTCATCGACAGGTGGGGCAGAGACCCAGTACTTC. As protein: CASSTGGAETQYF.

This sequence joins TRBV6-6 and TRBJ1-1, with D possibly TRBD1 on 5 matching bases. Between the trimmed V and J ends, which lost 2 bases and 7 bases, there was a span of 20 bases. Germline CDR1 and CDR2: MNHNY and SVGAGI (reference sequence). The CDR3 is 16 residues long. CDR3 nucleotides: TGTGCCAGCAGTTACCCGGACATTCGTGGTCCAGGTGAAGCTTTCTTT. This codes for CASSYPDIRGPGEAFF.

This clonotype was seen at least ten times. The gene calls are TRBV12-3 or TRBV12-4 and TRBJ2-7; D gene uncertain. The CDR3 is made up of 14 amino acids. V lost 6 bases and J lost 2, with 14 bases in between. CDR3 sequence (DNA): TGTGCCAGCAGCGTCGGCGTTGCCGCCTACGAGCAGTACTTC. This codes for CASSVGVAAYEQYF.

The chain is built from TRBV20-1 and TRBJ1-5, with D uncertain. Trimming pared 3 bases from V and 2 bases from J, leaving 14 bases between. This CDR3 is built from 15 residues. Germline V gives CDR1 DFQATT, CDR2 SNEGSKA (reference sequence). CDR3 nucleotides: TGCAGTGCTAGTTCCCGCCTTAAGGGCAATCAGCCCCAGCATTTT. As protein: CSASSRLKGNQPQHF.